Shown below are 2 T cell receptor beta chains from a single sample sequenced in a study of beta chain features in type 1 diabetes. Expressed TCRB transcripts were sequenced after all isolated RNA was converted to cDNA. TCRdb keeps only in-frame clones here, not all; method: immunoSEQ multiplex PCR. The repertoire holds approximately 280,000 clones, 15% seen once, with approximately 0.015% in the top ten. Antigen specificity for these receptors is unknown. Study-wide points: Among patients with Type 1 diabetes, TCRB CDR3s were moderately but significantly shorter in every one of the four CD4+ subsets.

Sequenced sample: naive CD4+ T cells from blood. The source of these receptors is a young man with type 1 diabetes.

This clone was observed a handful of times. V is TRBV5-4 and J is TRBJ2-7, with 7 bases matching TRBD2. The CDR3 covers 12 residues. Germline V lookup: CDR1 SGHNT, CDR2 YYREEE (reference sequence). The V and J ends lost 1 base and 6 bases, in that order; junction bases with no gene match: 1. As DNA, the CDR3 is TGTGCCAGCAGCTTGTCGGGGGGCGAGCAGTACTTC. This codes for CASSLSGGEQYF.

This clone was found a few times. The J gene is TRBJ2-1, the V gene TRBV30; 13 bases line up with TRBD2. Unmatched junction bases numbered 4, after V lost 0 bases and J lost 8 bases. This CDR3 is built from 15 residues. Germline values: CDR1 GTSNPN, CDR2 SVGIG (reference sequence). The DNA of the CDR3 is TGTGCCTGGAGTGTACTAGCGGGAGGGACGGATGAGCAGTTCTTC. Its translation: CAWSVLAGGTDEQFF.